The 9 T cell receptor beta chains listed next were all sequenced from one sample in a study of cytomegalovirus exposure and HLA in healthy donors. Primers for the PCR totalled 60 Vbeta and 13 Jbeta. The table came from immunoSEQ multiplex PCR; TCRdb's copy has only in-frame clones and leaves some out. The profile shows 150,000 to 200,000 clones, approximately 80% of them singletons. Sequencing was performed on PBMCs. The receptors were sampled from a man aged 45-65 years in good health and CMV-seropositive.

The chain uses TRBV29-1 and TRBJ1-1; D might be TRBD1 (6 bases). The CDR3 has 10 amino acids. The germline V gene encodes CDR1 SQVTM and CDR2 ANQGSEA. V lost 4 bases and J lost 10, with 10 bases in between. The CDR3 loop reads CSVVLGGAFF. The DNA for the CDR3 is TGCAGCGTTGTTTTAGGGGGAGCTTTCTTT. The variable domain in full, with the rest retrieved from reference TRBV29-1 and TRBJ1-1, is SAVISQKPSRDICQRGTSLTIQCQVDSQVTMMFWYRQQPGQSLTLIATANQGSEATYESGFVIDKFPISRPNLTFSTLTVSNMSPEDSSIYLCSVVLGGAFFGQGTRLTVV.

V and J are TRBV2 and TRBJ1-5; 7 bases agree with TRBD1. The CDR3 runs to 14 residues. V shed 6 bases, J shed 6 bases, and the junction held 8 bases outside the gene matches. Germline lookup yields CDR1 SNHLY and CDR2 FYNNEI. CDR3 loop: CASRTGRGTQPQHF. In DNA, the CDR3 is TGTGCCAGCAGGACAGGGAGAGGAACTCAGCCCCAGCATTTT.

The rearrangement joins TRBV9 to TRBJ2-7, with TRBD2 identical over 7 bases. The trim removed 3 bases at V and 3 bases at J, leaving 3 bases unmatched. The CDR3 is made up of 13 amino acids. Germline V gene sequence: CDR1 SGDLS, CDR2 YYNGEE. CDR3 sequence reads: CASSGERDYEQYF. CDR3 coding DNA: TGTGCCAGCAGCGGTGAGCGGGACTACGAGCAGTACTTC.

The V and J genes are TRBV9 and TRBJ2-2, with D maybe TRBD1 (7 bases). V lost 3 bases and J lost 1, with 13 bases in between. This CDR3 spans 16 amino acids. Germline V CDR1 and CDR2: SGDLS, YYNGEE. CDR3 residues: CASSGHRGLNTGELFF. The CDR3 DNA follows: TGTGCCAGCAGCGGACACAGGGGACTGAACACCGGGGAGCTGTTTTTT.

The CDR3 coding sequence is TGTGCCAGCAGCTTAAGGGGAAGCTCCTACAATGAGCAGTTCTTC. Encoded protein: CASSLRGSSYNEQFF. The chain employs TRBV7-9 and TRBJ2-1; maybe TRBD1 (5 bases). Germline V gene lookup returns CDR1 SEHNR and CDR2 FQNEAQ (reference sequence). This CDR3 contains 15 residues. Trimming took off 2 bases at V and 0 bases at J, with 8 bases between the two ends.

This chain links TRBV7-3 with TRBJ2-7, with TRBD2 identical over 9 bases. V was clipped by 5 bases and J by 4 bases; unmatched bases: 6. Germline lookup yields CDR1 SGHTA and CDR2 FQGTGA. The CDR3 has 14 residues. The CDR3 DNA follows: TGTGCCAGCAGCCCAGGGACTAGCTCTTACGAGCAGTACTTC. Translation: CASSPGTSSYEQYF.

J is TRBJ2-7 and V is TRBV10-3; D may be TRBD2 (6 bases). The V and J ends lost 2 bases and 2 bases respectively, with 7 bases between them. The CDR3 is made up of 13 amino acids. Germline CDR1 ENHRY, CDR2 SYGVKD. DNA of the CDR3: TGTGCCATCAGTGAGAGGGAGGCCTACGAGCAGTACTTC. Amino acids: CAISEREAYEQYF.

The chain carries TRBV5-1 and TRBJ2-1; the match to TRBD2 covers 7 bases. CDR1 and CDR2 from the germline V gene are SGHRS and YFSETQ. This CDR3 has 15 amino acids. Germline trimming cut 0 bases from V and 7 bases from J; bases unmatched to any gene: 7. The CDR3 sequence: CASSLAAGRENEQFF. The DNA for the CDR3 is TGCGCCAGCAGCTTGGCAGCGGGAAGGGAGAATGAGCAGTTCTTC.

The chain uses TRBV7-2 and TRBJ1-6; D possibly corresponds to TRBD1 (5 bases). V lost 3 bases, J lost 8 bases, and 14 bases lay in between. Germline V gene lookup returns CDR1 SGHTA and CDR2 FQGNSA. The CDR3 consists of 15 residues. CDR3 DNA sequence: TGTGCCAGCAGCTTGGGGGGGGGAGGACATTCACCCCTCCACTTT. Translated: CASSLGGGGHSPLHF. Based on the CDR3 plus reference TRBV7-2 and TRBJ1-6, the full variable domain is GAGVSQSPSNKVTEKGKDVELRCDPISGHTALYWYRQSLGQGLEFLIYFQGNSAPDKSGLPSDRFSAERTGGSVSTLTIQRTQQEDSAVYLCASSLGGGGHSPLHFGNGTRLTVT.